These T cell receptor beta chains were read from a single sample in a study of CD8 T cells in ankylosing spondylitis. TCRdb independently ran MiXCR on the 5' RACE reads; one entry per CDR3 protein. The repertoire holds around 150,000 distinct CDR3 sequences, with about 42% as singletons. The specimen was synovial fluid, either unsorted or a sorted T cell fraction (not recorded which). Receptors were obtained from a male donor with ankylosing spondylitis. The CDR3 runs from the conserved cysteine through the conserved F or W. The D gene is left open where the match is weak. Not every row has a clone size; where given, it reads once, few, many or a size class.

TRBJ2-1 | NA | TRBV27 | NA | CASSLRVYNEQLF | TGTGCCAGCAGTTTACGGGTGTACAATGAGCAGCTCTTC
TRBJ2-3 | NA | TRBV7-8 | few | CASSPPGQLDTQYF | TGTGCCAGCAGCCCCCCAGGCCAGTTAGATACGCAGTATTTT
TRBJ1-1 | NA | TRBV14 | NA | CASSPYRVPTEAFF | TGTGCCAGCAGCCCATACAGGGTCCCCACTGAAGCTTTCTTT
TRBJ2-2 | TRBD1 | TRBV30 | many | CAWKSGTGDTGELFF | TGTGCCTGGAAGTCCGGGACAGGGGACACCGGGGAGCTGTTTTTT
TRBJ2-7 | NA | TRBV25-1 | NA | CASSEYYEQYF | TGTGCCAGCAGTGAATACTACGAGCAGTACTTC
TRBJ1-1 | TRBD1 | TRBV10-3 | few | CAISESGFRTGDTEAFF | TGTGCCATCAGTGAGTCGGGCTTCAGAACAGGGGACACTGAAGCTTTCTTT
TRBJ2-4 | NA | TRBV11-2 | NA | CASSLRAFLGHKLNIQYF | TGTGCCAGCAGCTTGAGGGCCTTTCTAGGCCATAAGCTGAACATTCAGTACTTC
TRBJ2-3 | NA | TRBV7-6 | few | CASSFQAQKGADTQYF | TGTGCCAGCAGCTTCCAAGCTCAAAAGGGCGCAGATACGCAGTATTTT
TRBJ1-2 | TRBD1 | TRBV5-1 | NA | CASSLGETGSLGYTF | TGCGCCAGCAGCTTGGGAGAGACAGGGAGTCTTGGCTACACCTTC
TRBJ2-2 | TRBD1 | TRBV27 | few | CASSPRQGLTGELFF | TGTGCCAGCAGTCCCCGACAGGGCCTGACCGGGGAGCTGTTTTTT
TRBJ2-7 | TRBD2 | TRBV28 | many | CASNRPGTTYEQYF | TGTGCCAGCAACCGGCCCGGGACTACATACGAGCAGTACTTC
TRBJ2-1 | TRBD2 | TRBV5-1 | NA | CASSLASGGIPYNEQFF | TGCGCCAGCAGCTTGGCTAGCGGGGGCATCCCCTACAATGAGCAGTTCTTC
TRBJ2-1 | NA | TRBV10-3 | NA | CAISGEGGGNEQFF | TGTGCCATCAGTGGGGAGGGAGGGGGCAATGAGCAGTTCTTC
TRBJ2-3 | TRBD2 | TRBV12-3/TRBV12-4 | NA | CASSFGTRGDTQYF | TGTGCCAGCAGTTTCGGGACTAGAGGAGATACGCAGTATTTT
TRBJ2-1 | NA | TRBV4-1 | NA | CASSQDNSYNEQFF | TGCGCCAGCAGCCAAGATAACAGTTACAATGAGCAGTTCTTC
TRBJ2-3 | NA | TRBV12-3/TRBV12-4 | few | CASSLVPLTDTQYF | TGTGCCAGCAGTTTAGTCCCTCTCACAGATACGCAGTATTTT
TRBJ2-3 | NA | TRBV18 | few | CASSLVSSTDTQYF | TGTGCCAGCTCATTGGTGTCTAGCACAGATACGCAGTATTTT
TRBJ1-5 | NA | TRBV6-1 | NA | CASSQQGHSNQPQHF | TGTGCCAGCAGTCAACAGGGTCATAGCAATCAGCCCCAGCATTTT
TRBJ2-6 | NA | TRBV4-3 | many | CASSQDSSGSGANVLTF | TGCGCCAGCAGCCAAGACTCCTCAGGATCTGGGGCCAACGTCCTGACTTTC
TRBJ1-4 | TRBD1 | TRBV6-1 | NA | CASRAPGQGLNEKLFF | TGTGCCAGCAGAGCCCCGGGACAGGGCCTTAATGAAAAACTGTTTTTT
TRBJ2-1 | TRBD2 | TRBV5-5 | few | CASSSRIGTSVSYNEQFF | TGTGCCAGCAGCTCCCGGATAGGGACTAGCGTTTCCTACAATGAGCAGTTCTTC
TRBJ1-2 | NA | TRBV7-3 | NA | CASSPQGEEEGGYTF | TGTGCCAGCAGCCCCCAAGGGGAAGAGGAGGGGGGCTACACCTTC
TRBJ1-5 | NA | TRBV6-1 | few | CASSEGEEGQPQHF | TGTGCCAGCAGTGAAGGGGAGGAGGGTCAGCCCCAGCATTTT
TRBJ2-3 | TRBD2 | TRBV7-6 | NA | CASSFFPGVGGMTSVGYF | TGTGCCAGCAGCTTCTTTCCGGGTGTCGGGGGCATGACTAGCGTGGGCTATTTT
TRBJ2-2 | TRBD2 | TRBV20-1 | many | CSARPGLATGELFF | TGCAGTGCTAGACCTGGACTAGCTACCGGGGAGCTGTTTTTT
TRBJ2-7 | NA | TRBV20-1 | NA | CSARQDPYEQYF | TGCAGTGCTAGACAGGACCCCTACGAGCAGTACTTC
TRBJ1-5 | NA | TRBV4-1 | few | CASSQPPGQYSNQPQHF | TGCGCCAGCAGCCAGCCTCCTGGGCAGTATAGCAATCAGCCCCAGCATTTT
TRBJ1-4 | NA | TRBV7-9 | NA | CASSLGAGTDDEKLFF | TGTGCCAGCAGCTTAGGTGCCGGGACGGACGATGAAAAACTGTTTTTT
TRBJ2-5 | NA | TRBV6-5 | few | CASSSWFSGRHQETQYF | TGTGCCAGCAGTTCCTGGTTTAGCGGCAGACACCAAGAGACCCAGTACTTC
TRBJ1-2 | NA | TRBV7-9 | once | CASSHKPEINLYGYTF | TGTGCCAGCAGCCATAAGCCAGAAATCAACCTCTATGGCTACACCTTC
TRBJ2-7 | TRBD1 | TRBV2 | NA | CASELGTGGYEQYF | TGTGCCAGCGAACTGGGGACAGGGGGCTACGAGCAGTACTTC
TRBJ1-3 | NA | TRBV10-3 | once | CAIRDSGNTIYF | TGTGCCATCAGGGACTCTGGAAACACCATATATTTT
TRBJ2-5 | NA | TRBV20-1 | NA | CSKVCGPGTQYF | TGCAGTAAAGTCTGCGGTCCAGGGACCCAGTACTTC
TRBJ2-1 | TRBD2 | TRBV5-1 | NA | CASSLEAGGPAYNEQFF | TGCGCCAGCAGCTTGGAAGCGGGGGGGCCAGCTTACAATGAGCAGTTCTTC
TRBJ2-1 | TRBD2 | TRBV7-9 | NA | CASSLTAGPNYNEQFF | TGTGCCAGCAGCTTAACAGCGGGGCCCAATTACAATGAGCAGTTCTTC
TRBJ1-2 | TRBD1 | TRBV9 | NA | CASSGGTGASNGYTF | TGTGCCAGCAGCGGGGGGACAGGGGCTAGCAACGGCTACACCTTC
TRBJ2-7 | NA | TRBV21-1 | NA | CASSKEKIPLTRYEQYF | TGTGCCAGCAGCAAAGAAAAAATACCGCTAACCCGTTACGAGCAGTACTTC
TRBJ2-7 | NA | TRBV5-1 | NA | CASSFFGDRSSYEQYF | TGCGCCAGCAGCTTTTTTGGAGACCGAAGCTCCTACGAGCAGTACTTC
TRBJ1-1 | NA | TRBV4-1 | NA | CASSQVRGSTEAFF | TGCGCCAGCAGCCAAGTGCGGGGGAGCACTGAAGCTTTCTTT
TRBJ2-1 | TRBD2 | TRBV12-3/TRBV12-4 | NA | CASSLTGTRVVEQFF | TGTGCCAGCAGTTTAACCGGGACTAGGGTGGTTGAGCAGTTCTTC
TRBJ2-1 | NA | TRBV7-8 | NA | CASSLSTNSYNEQFF | TGTGCCAGCAGCTTAAGTACGAACTCCTACAATGAGCAGTTCTTC
TRBJ2-7 | NA | TRBV19 | once | CASSMGIGPYYEQYF | TGTGCCAGTAGTATGGGTATTGGACCTTACTACGAGCAGTACTTC
TRBJ1-1 | NA | TRBV29-1 | NA | CSVKAKPLNTEAFF | TGCAGCGTTAAGGCGAAGCCTTTGAACACTGAAGCTTTCTTT
TRBJ2-1 | TRBD1 | TRBV11-2 | NA | CASSPLRQGIWEQFF | TGTGCCAGCAGCCCCCTACGACAGGGGATTTGGGAGCAGTTCTTC
TRBJ1-1 | TRBD1 | TRBV6-2/TRBV6-3 | once | CASSQTGVNTEAFF | TGTGCCAGCAGTCAAACAGGGGTGAACACTGAAGCTTTCTTT
TRBJ2-7 | TRBD1 | TRBV29-1 | NA | CSVGILGDRGSGQYF | TGCAGCGTTGGGATCTTGGGCGACAGGGGTTCGGGGCAGTACTTC
TRBJ2-4 | TRBD2 | TRBV18 | few | CASSSLGLAWGKNIQYF | TGTGCCAGCTCATCTTTGGGACTAGCGTGGGGCAAAAACATTCAGTACTTC
TRBJ2-1 | NA | TRBV6-1 | few | CASSRQSPHNEQFF | TGTGCCAGCAGTAGACAGTCCCCCCATAATGAGCAGTTCTTC
TRBJ1-1 | NA | TRBV7-2 | few | CASSLEEVGSTEAFF | TGTGCCAGCAGCTTAGAGGAGGTGGGGTCCACTGAAGCTTTCTTT
TRBJ2-6 | TRBD1 | TRBV28 | once | CASSFEGGLPYSGANVLTF | TGTGCCAGCAGTTTTGAAGGGGGCTTACCCTACTCTGGGGCCAACGTCCTGACTTTC
TRBJ2-4 | NA | TRBV7-3 | few | CASSLGGGNIQYF | TGTGCCAGCAGCTTAGGGGGCGGAAACATTCAGTACTTC
TRBJ1-5 | TRBD1 | TRBV5-1 | few | CASKDREGQPQHF | TGCGCCAGCAAGGACAGGGAAGGTCAGCCCCAGCATTTT